What follows are 8 T cell receptor beta chains derived from one specimen sequenced in a study of human T cells and chemical hapten exposure. Unfractionated whole blood served as the source for total RNA extraction. TCRdb re-called the 5' RACE reads through MiXCR, storing one row per CDR3 protein. The data contain some 150,000 distinct CDR3 sequences, 3.5% to 5% of them singletons. All receptors derive from a female donor in good health.

The chain joins TRBV4-3 to TRBJ1-2; D is undetermined. The CDR3 is made up of 14 amino acids. Germline CDR1 is LGHNA and CDR2 is YSLEER. V lost 0 bases and J 2 bases, leaving 7 bases between the germline ends. CDR3 sequence: CASSQDKANYGYTF. CDR3 sequence (DNA): TGCGCCAGCAGCCAAGATAAGGCCAACTATGGCTACACCTTC.

This clonotype has a handful of counts. The chain joins TRBV3-1 to TRBJ1-4, with 7 bases that match TRBD1. CDR3 size: 15 residues. Germline CDR1 is LGHDT and CDR2 is YNNKEL (reference sequence). V trimming: 1 base; J trimming: 8 bases; junction bases outside the gene matches: 7. The CDR3 region has the DNA TGTGCCAGCAGCCAAGGACAGGGTCATGGCGAAAAACTGTTTTTT. Encoded protein: CASSQGQGHGEKLFF.

The gene calls are TRBV2 and TRBJ2-5; D unresolved. The CDR3 length is 13 residues. The V gene's germline CDR1 is SNHLY and CDR2 FYNNEI. The V gene lost 0 bases and the J gene lost 2 bases, with 4 bases spanning the gap. The CDR3, as DNA: TGTGCCAGCAGTGAAGCGGGTCAAGAGACCCAGTACTTC. Translation: CASSEAGQETQYF.

This clonotype has ten or more counts. The V and J genes are TRBV30 and TRBJ1-5; D not certain. CDR1 is GTSNPN, CDR2 SVGIG, per germline (reference sequence). The CDR3 runs to 13 residues. Deletions cut 2 bases from V and 3 bases from J, with 8 bases between. CDR3 residues: CAWSRQDNQPQHF. The CDR3 nucleotides are TGTGCCTGGAGTAGACAAGACAATCAGCCCCAGCATTTT.

This clonotype was recorded at least ten times. The chain has TRBV7-9 and TRBJ2-1, with D hard to call. This CDR3 comprises 14 residues. Trimming took 1 base from V and 9 from J, leaving 13 bases between them. The germline V gene has CDR1 SEHNR and CDR2 FQNEAQ (reference sequence). The CDR3 loop reads CASSLEVFLGEQFF. CDR3 DNA: TGTGCCAGCAGCTTAGAGGTCTTCCTGGGTGAGCAGTTCTTC.

This clonotype has ten or more counts. The J gene is TRBJ2-7, the V gene TRBV6-5; no clear D. The germline CDR1 and CDR2 sequences are MNHEY and SVGAGI. Trimming left V 1 base short and J 7 bases short, with 20 bases between. The CDR3 is 16 residues long. CDR3: CASSYLPMIAAYEQYF. The DNA of the CDR3 is TGTGCCAGCAGTTACTTACCGATGATAGCTGCGTATGAGCAGTACTTC.

This clonotype showed up many times. V gene TRBV5-4 combines with J gene TRBJ2-1; the match to TRBD2 covers 10 bases. The trim removed 2 bases at V and 9 bases at J, leaving 11 bases unmatched. Germline V CDR1 and CDR2: SGHNT, YYREEE (reference sequence). The CDR3 covers 16 residues. The CDR3 DNA is TGTGCCAGCAGCTTTAGCGGGGGGCACCGCTGGAGTGAGCAGTTCTTC. Translating gives CASSFSGGHRWSEQFF.

This clonotype was counted many times. CDR3 sequence (DNA): TGTGCCAGCAGCCAAGGTCCAGGACCCACCTTC. It translates to CASSQGPGPTF. V is TRBV3-1 and J is TRBJ1-2; no clear D gene. Germline V CDR1 and CDR2: LGHDT, YNNKEL (reference sequence). Trimming left V 1 base short and J 13 bases short, with 10 bases between. This CDR3 spans 11 amino acids.